This paragraph reports one T cell receptor beta chain. This sample was included in a study of blood T cell repertoires in COVID-19. Overall study context: Spain, Italy and the United States supplied samples that represented acute and convalescent COVID-19. PBMCs, B-cell-depleted T cells, or T cells were the source of the cDNA or gDNA that made up the material.

Study processing details: Amplifying reference gene primers gave estimates of nucleated cell counts. Measured with immunoSEQ multiplex PCR; TCRdb has only the in-frame clones, and not every one. That table gives V, J and clone size, and the DNA gave D and trimming. The sample has approximately 120,000 clones; around 89% are singletons. The CDR3 sequence is 17 residues long. V shed 6 bases, J shed 3 bases, and the junction held 14 bases outside the gene matches. CDR1 SGDLS and CDR2 YYNGEE come from the germline V gene. The chain has TRBV9 and TRBJ1-5; 8 bases line up with TRBD1. The sequencing input was peripheral blood. This clonotype originated in a human donor with acute or convalescent COVID-19. The donor label of this sample is uncertain. CDR3 sequence (DNA): TGTGCCAGCATAGAGGGACAGGCCCACGAATTCAATCAGCCCCAGCATTTT. Amino acid sequence: CASIEGQAHEFNQPQHF.